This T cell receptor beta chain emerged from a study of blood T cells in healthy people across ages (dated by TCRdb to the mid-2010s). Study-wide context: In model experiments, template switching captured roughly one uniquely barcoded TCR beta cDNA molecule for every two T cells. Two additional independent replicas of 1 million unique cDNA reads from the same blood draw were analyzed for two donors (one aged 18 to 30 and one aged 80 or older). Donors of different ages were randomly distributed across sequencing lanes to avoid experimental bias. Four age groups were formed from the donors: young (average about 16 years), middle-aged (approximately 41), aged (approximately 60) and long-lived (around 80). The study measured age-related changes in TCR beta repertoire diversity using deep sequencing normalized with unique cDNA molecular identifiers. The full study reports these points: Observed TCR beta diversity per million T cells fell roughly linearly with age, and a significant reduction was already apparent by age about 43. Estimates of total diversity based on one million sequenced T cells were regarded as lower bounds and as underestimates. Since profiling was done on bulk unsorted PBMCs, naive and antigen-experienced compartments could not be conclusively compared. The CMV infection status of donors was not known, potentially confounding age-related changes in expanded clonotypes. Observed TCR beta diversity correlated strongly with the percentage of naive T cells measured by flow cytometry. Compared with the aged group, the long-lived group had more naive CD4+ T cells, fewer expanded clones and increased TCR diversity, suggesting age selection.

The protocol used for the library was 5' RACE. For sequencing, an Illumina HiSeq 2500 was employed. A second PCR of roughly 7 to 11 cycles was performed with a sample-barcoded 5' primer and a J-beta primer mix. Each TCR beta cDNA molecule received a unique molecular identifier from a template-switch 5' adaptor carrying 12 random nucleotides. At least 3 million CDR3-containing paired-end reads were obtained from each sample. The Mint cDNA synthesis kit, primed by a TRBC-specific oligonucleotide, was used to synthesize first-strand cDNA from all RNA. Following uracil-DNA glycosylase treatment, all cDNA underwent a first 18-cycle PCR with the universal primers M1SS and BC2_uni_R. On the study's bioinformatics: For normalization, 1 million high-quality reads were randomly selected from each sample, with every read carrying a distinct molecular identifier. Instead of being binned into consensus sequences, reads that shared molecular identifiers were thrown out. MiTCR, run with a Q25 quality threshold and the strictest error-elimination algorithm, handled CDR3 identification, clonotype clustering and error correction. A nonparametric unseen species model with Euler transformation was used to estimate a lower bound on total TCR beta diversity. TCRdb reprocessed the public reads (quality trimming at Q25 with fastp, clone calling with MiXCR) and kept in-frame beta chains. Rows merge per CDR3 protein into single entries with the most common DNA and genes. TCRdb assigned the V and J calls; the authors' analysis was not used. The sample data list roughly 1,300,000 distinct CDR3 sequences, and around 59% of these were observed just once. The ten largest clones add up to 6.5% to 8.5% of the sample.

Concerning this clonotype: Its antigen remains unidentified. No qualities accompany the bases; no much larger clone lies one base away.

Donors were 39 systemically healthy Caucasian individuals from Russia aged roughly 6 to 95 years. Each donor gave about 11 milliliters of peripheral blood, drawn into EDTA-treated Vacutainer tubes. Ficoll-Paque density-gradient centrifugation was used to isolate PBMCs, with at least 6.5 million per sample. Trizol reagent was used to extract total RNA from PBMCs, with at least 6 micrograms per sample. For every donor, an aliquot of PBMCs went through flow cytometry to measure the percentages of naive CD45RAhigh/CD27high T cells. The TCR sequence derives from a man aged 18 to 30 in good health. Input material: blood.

In nucleotide form, the sequence is TGCAGCGTTGATCCGTCGCGGGGCGCGTCCTATGGCTACACCTTC. Translation gives CSVDPSRGASYGYTF. The rearranged chain carries TRBV29-1 and TRBJ1-2; D gene: possibly TRBD1, on 5 matching bases. Reading from cysteine to phenylalanine, the CDR3 counts 15 amino acids. Solely the CDR3 DNA is kept, with 45 bases framed from the first base. Sequences SQVTM (CDR1) and ANQGSEA (CDR2) are obtained from the germline V gene. The junction shows trimming of 3 bases on V and 4 bases on J, plus 18 bases between the germline ends.